One and the same sample provided the 26 T cell receptor beta chains below, sequenced in a study of T cells in Graves' hyperthyroidism and ophthalmopathy (dated by TCRdb to between 2017 and 2020). Library generation was performed with multiplex PCR. Sequenced using an Illumina HiSeq 2000. The TCR beta CDR3 regions were amplified from RNA transcripts. The first round of RT-PCR for the TCR CDR3 was performed with the HTBI primer set and the Qiagen OneStep RT-PCR kit. TCRdb's own reprocessing of the public reads used fastp at Q25 and MiXCR and kept productive beta chains. Records with the same CDR3 protein are collapsed into one entry carrying the most frequent genes and DNA. The sample data list approximately 400,000 distinct CDR3 sequences, and approximately 13% of these were observed just once. In total, the top ten clones hold under 25% of the sample. Material for sequencing was blood. The receptors shown here come from a man in his thirties or forties with Graves' hyperthyroidism that later progressed to Graves' ophthalmopathy.

This clonotype was detected ten times or more. V is TRBV20-1 and J is TRBJ1-1; D perhaps matches TRBD1 (6 bases). CDR1 is DFQATT, CDR2 SNEGSKA, per germline (reference sequence). The CDR3 contains 13 residues. The V end was cut by 4 bases, the J end by 3 bases, with 12 bases between. The CDR3 bases are TGCAGTGCTACGACAGGACCTTACACTGAAGCTTTCTTT. Its translation: CSATTGPYTEAFF.

The table lists this clonotype with a few counts. The rearrangement joins TRBV19 to TRBJ1-3; D unclear. Trimming stripped 3 bases from V and 4 bases from J, with 4 bases between. There are 12 residues in the CDR3. Germline CDR1 LNHDA, CDR2 SQIVND (reference sequence). For the CDR3, the DNA is TGTGCCAGTAGTATCGGAGGAAACACCATATATTTT. Protein: CASSIGGNTIYF.

Many counts were recorded for this clonotype. This chain joins TRBV3-1 and TRBJ2-1; 9 bases fit TRBD1. CDR1 is LGHDT and CDR2 is YNNKEL in the germline V gene (reference sequence). J was trimmed by 8 bases and V by 4 bases; bases with no gene match: 6. CDR3 length: 14 amino acids. CDR3 residues: CASSPTGTGYEQFF. In nucleotides, the CDR3 is TGTGCCAGCAGCCCAACCGGGACAGGGTATGAGCAGTTCTTC.

This clonotype was picked up a small number of times. The chain joins TRBV6-1 to TRBJ1-5, with D perhaps TRBD1 (5 bases). The germline V gene encodes CDR1 MNHNS and CDR2 SASEGT. The CDR3 is 16 amino acids. Trimming pared 6 bases from V and 4 bases from J, leaving 19 bases between. The CDR3 coding sequence is TGTGCCAGCAGAGAGCCCGGGACCGCATCTAATCAGCCCCAGCATTTT. Its protein is CASREPGTASNQPQHF.

This clonotype was seen a handful of times. V is TRBV4-1 and J is TRBJ1-2; D gene unclear. CDR3 size: 14 residues. CDR1 MGHRA and CDR2 YSYEKL come from the germline V gene. Deletions cut 3 bases from V and 2 bases from J, with 10 bases between. CDR3 DNA sequence: TGCGCCAGCAGCCAGCCTCCGAGGAACTATGGCTACACCTTC. Protein: CASSQPPRNYGYTF.

In this sample, this clonotype turned up many times. The chain recombines TRBV7-9 with TRBJ2-3, with 7 bases aligning to TRBD2. The V gene end was trimmed by 5 bases and the J gene end by 2 bases; junction bases not matched to a gene: 10. The CDR3 covers 16 residues. Germline V lookup: CDR1 SEHNR, CDR2 FQNEAQ (reference sequence). The CDR3 loop reads CASSERLAFFTDTQYF. The CDR3 bases are TGTGCCAGCAGCGAGAGACTAGCCTTTTTCACAGATACGCAGTATTTT.

This clonotype was found a few times. V gene TRBV3-1 combines with J gene TRBJ2-7; D possibly corresponds to TRBD2 (5 bases). The CDR3 loop spans 13 amino acids. The V end was cut by 3 bases, the J end by 6 bases, with 12 bases between. The germline CDR1 and CDR2 sequences are LGHDT and YNNKEL (reference sequence). The CDR3 loop is CASSHPWAGEQYF. In DNA, the CDR3 is TGTGCCAGCAGCCATCCCTGGGCGGGCGAGCAGTACTTC.

The gene calls are TRBV5-1 and TRBJ2-7; 9 bases are shared with TRBD1. The CDR3 covers 14 residues. The J segment lost 6 bases and the V segment lost 2 bases, leaving 6 bases of the junction unmatched. Per the germline V gene, CDR1 is SGHRS and CDR2 is YFSETQ. The CDR3 here is CASSFWDRDLEQYF. The CDR3 nucleotides read TGCGCCAGCAGCTTTTGGGACAGGGATCTCGAGCAGTACTTC.

This sequence joins TRBV10-2 and TRBJ2-5, with 11 bases fitting TRBD2. The CDR3 is made up of 15 amino acids. Germline-derived CDR1 and CDR2 are WSHSY and SAAADI. J lost 7 bases, V lost 6 bases, and 10 bases had no gene match. For the CDR3, the DNA is TGCGCCAGCAGCCCCGATAGCGGGGGGGCCGGGACCCAGTACTTC. This translates into CASSPDSGGAGTQYF.

This clonotype has ten or more counts. This chain links TRBV6-1 with TRBJ1-1; 7 bases fit TRBD1. V gave up 8 bases and J gave up 5 bases; unmatched junction bases: 5. The CDR3 is 12 residues long. Germline values: CDR1 MNHNS, CDR2 SASEGT. In nucleotides, the CDR3 is TGTGCCAGCGGCCACAGGGGAACTGAAGCTTTCTTT. This codes for CASGHRGTEAFF.

V is TRBV5-1 and J is TRBJ2-3; D call uncertain. CDR1 is SGHRS, CDR2 YFSETQ, per germline. V shed 4 bases and J shed 4 bases, with 10 bases lying between them. The CDR3 totals 13 residues. Here the CDR3 reads CASSQSGPDTQYF. The CDR3 DNA reads TGCGCCAGCAGCCAAAGTGGTCCAGATACGCAGTATTTT. Together with reference TRBV5-1 and TRBJ2-3, the CDR3 gives the full variable domain: KAGVTQTPRYLIKTRGQQVTLSCSPISGHRSVSWYQQTPGQGLQFLFEYFSETQRNKGNFPGRFSGRQFSNSRSEMNVSTLELGDSALYLCASSQSGPDTQYFGPGTRLTVL.

The chain carries TRBV5-6 and TRBJ1-1; D perhaps matches TRBD1 (5 bases). The V end lost 0 bases, the J end lost 0 bases, and 9 bases lay between the germline ends. CDR3 length: 15 amino acids. Germline V lookup: CDR1 SGHDT, CDR2 YYEEEE. Here the CDR3 DNA reads TGTGCCAGCAGCTTGGACAGGAGATTGAACACTGAAGCTTTCTTT. Protein product: CASSLDRRLNTEAFF.

This chain links TRBV5-1 with TRBJ1-6; TRBD1 matches 8 bases. Germline CDR1 is SGHRS and CDR2 is YFSETQ. CDR3 length: 16 amino acids. V lost 4 bases and J lost 7; bases outside the gene matches: 10. This CDR3 reads CASSHKTGVYNSPLHF. The CDR3 DNA follows: TGCGCCAGCAGCCATAAGACAGGGGTCTACAATTCACCCCTCCACTTT.

V is TRBV20-1 and J is TRBJ1-2, with TRBD1 as a possible D gene (5 bases). Trimming pared 3 bases from V and 4 bases from J, leaving 15 bases between. The CDR3 loop spans 14 amino acids. Germline V lookup: CDR1 DFQATT, CDR2 SNEGSKA (reference sequence). The CDR3 DNA is TGCAGTGCTAGTTCCGGGGGAACGAGCTATGGCTACACCTTC. Its protein product is CSASSGGTSYGYTF.

The rearrangement uses TRBV20-1 and TRBJ2-3; TRBD2 matches 8 bases. This CDR3 region has 14 residues. V shed 6 bases, J shed 6 bases, and the junction held 11 bases outside the gene matches. From germline, CDR1 is DFQATT and CDR2 SNEGSKA (reference sequence). The CDR3 DNA reads as TGCAGTGCCCCCGTGGCGGGGGGAGCTGATACGCAGTATTTT. This encodes CSAPVAGGADTQYF.

This clonotype came up many times. The chain uses TRBV12-3 or TRBV12-4 and TRBJ2-1; D not certain. The CDR3 length is 16 residues. The ends were cut back, 5 bases at V and 4 bases at J, with 18 bases in the middle. The CDR3 DNA follows: TGTGCCAGCAGTCAGCCCCCGGGTGGTGCGTACAATGAGCAGTTCTTC. Encoded protein: CASSQPPGGAYNEQFF.

In its sample, this clonotype was seen a few times. The chain has TRBV7-2 and TRBJ1-1; D may be TRBD1 (6 bases). The germline V and J ends were trimmed by 7 bases and 4 bases, with 19 bases remaining between them. The CDR3 runs to 15 residues. Per germline, CDR1 SGHTA and CDR2 FQGNSA. DNA for the CDR3: TGTGCCAGCACCCTAGGGGGTTACAAGGGCACTGAAGCTTTCTTT. Its protein is CASTLGGYKGTEAFF.

This clonotype was observed at least ten times. The V and J genes are TRBV12-3 or TRBV12-4 and TRBJ2-1, with 14 bases that match TRBD2. The V and J ends lost 6 bases and 7 bases, in that order; junction bases with no gene match: 5. This CDR3 spans 15 amino acids. The CDR3 sequence: CASRGTSGGVNEQFF. CDR3 DNA sequence: TGTGCCAGCAGAGGGACTAGCGGGGGAGTAAATGAGCAGTTCTTC.

In its sample, this clonotype was seen a few times. The chain employs TRBV3-1 and TRBJ2-1; D is possibly TRBD2 (5 bases). The germline V gene has CDR1 LGHDT and CDR2 YNNKEL (reference sequence). The CDR3 loop spans 14 amino acids. With 3 bases removed from V and 4 bases from J, the gap between germline ends came to 10 bases. Written as DNA, the CDR3 is TGTGCCAGCAGCCAGAAGAGGGCATACAATGAGCAGTTCTTC. As protein: CASSQKRAYNEQFF.

Many counts were recorded for this clonotype. The V call is TRBV5-1, the J call TRBJ2-2; a possible D gene is TRBD2 (6 bases). The CDR3 loop spans 16 amino acids. Trimming stripped 0 bases from V and 0 bases from J, with 9 bases between. Germline CDR1 SGHRS, CDR2 YFSETQ. As DNA, the CDR3 is TGCGCCAGCAGCTTGGCGGGAGCTCCGAACACCGGGGAGCTGTTTTTT. It yields the protein CASSLAGAPNTGELFF.

The J gene is TRBJ2-7, the V gene TRBV4-1; D is uncertain. The CDR3 sequence is 15 residues long. Between the trimmed V and J ends, which lost 0 bases and 2 bases, there was a span of 11 bases. Per the germline V gene, CDR1 is MGHRA and CDR2 is YSYEKL. CDR3 region: CASSQDYNTPYEQYF. The CDR3 coding sequence is TGCGCCAGCAGCCAAGATTACAACACCCCCTACGAGCAGTACTTC.

In its sample, this clonotype was seen many times. The V call is TRBV2, the J call TRBJ1-1; D gene uncertain. V lost 7 bases, J lost 1 base, and 7 bases lay in between. Looked up from germline, CDR1 is SNHLY and CDR2 is FYNNEI. This CDR3 comprises 12 residues. The CDR3 nucleotides read TGTGCCAGCACTTGGGAGAACACTGAAGCTTTCTTT. It specifies CASTWENTEAFF.

This clonotype has at least ten counts. The chain couples TRBV20-1 to TRBJ2-1; D might be TRBD2 (6 bases). V was cut by 0 bases and J by 3 bases, with 15 bases left in between. Per germline, CDR1 DFQATT and CDR2 SNEGSKA (reference sequence). The CDR3 is made up of 16 amino acids. The CDR3 DNA reads TGCAGTGCTAGAGATCGGGGCGGGGCCCTCTACAATGAGCAGTTCTTC. Amino acids: CSARDRGGALYNEQFF.

This clonotype has more than one count but fewer than ten. The V call is TRBV19, the J call TRBJ1-5; D is unclear. Looked up from germline, CDR1 is LNHDA and CDR2 is SQIVND (reference sequence). CDR3 size: 16 residues. V was shortened by 6 bases and J by 1 base, with 16 bases between the two germline ends. CDR3 sequence reads: CASSPDNWRSNQPQHF. In DNA, the CDR3 is TGTGCCAGTAGCCCCGACAACTGGCGGAGCAATCAGCCCCAGCATTTT.

The chain has TRBV3-1 and TRBJ2-2; 8 nucleotides match TRBD1. Germline V gives CDR1 LGHDT, CDR2 YNNKEL (reference sequence). The ends lost 3 bases at V and 7 bases at J; junction bases unmatched: 7. The CDR3 is 15 amino acids. The CDR3 here is CASSHPVQGGGELFF. In DNA, the CDR3 is TGTGCCAGCAGCCACCCGGTACAGGGGGGCGGGGAGCTGTTTTTT.

This rearrangement joins TRBV5-1 to TRBJ1-2; 8 nucleotides align to TRBD1. CDR1 SGHRS and CDR2 YFSETQ come from the germline V gene. Trimming at V came to 4 bases and at J to 1 base, leaving 6 bases not matched to a gene. This CDR3 is built from 15 residues. The CDR3 protein is CASSPTGGINYGYTF. The DNA of the CDR3 is TGCGCCAGCAGCCCAACAGGGGGAATTAACTATGGCTACACCTTC.